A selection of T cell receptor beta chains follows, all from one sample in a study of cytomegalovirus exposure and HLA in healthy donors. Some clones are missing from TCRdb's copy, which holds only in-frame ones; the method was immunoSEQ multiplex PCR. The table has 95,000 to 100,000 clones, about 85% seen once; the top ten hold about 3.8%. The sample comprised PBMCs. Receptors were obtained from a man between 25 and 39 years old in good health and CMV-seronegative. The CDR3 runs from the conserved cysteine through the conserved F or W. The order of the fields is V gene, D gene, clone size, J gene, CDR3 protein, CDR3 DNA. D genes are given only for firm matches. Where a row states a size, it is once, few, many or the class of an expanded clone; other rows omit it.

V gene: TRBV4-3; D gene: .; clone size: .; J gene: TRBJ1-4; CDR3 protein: CASSQDNPATNEKLFF; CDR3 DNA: TGCGCCAGCAGCCAAGATAATCCGGCAACTAATGAAAAACTGTTTTTT
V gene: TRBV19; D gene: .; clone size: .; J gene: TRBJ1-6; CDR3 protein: CASSLRQSYNSPLHF; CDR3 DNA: TGTGCCAGTAGTCTTCGACAGAGCTATAATTCACCCCTCCACTTT
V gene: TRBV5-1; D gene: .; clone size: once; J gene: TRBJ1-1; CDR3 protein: CASKTIADTEAFF; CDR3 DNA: TGCGCCAGCAAAACGATCGCGGACACTGAAGCTTTCTTT
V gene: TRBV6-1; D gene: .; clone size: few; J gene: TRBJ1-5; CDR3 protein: CASSRVPVYNQPQHF; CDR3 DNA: TGTGCCAGCTCCCGGGTCCCAGTCTACAATCAGCCCCAGCATTTT
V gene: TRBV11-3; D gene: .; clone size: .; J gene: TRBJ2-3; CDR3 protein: CASSLDPRNTQYF; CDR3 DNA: TGTGCCAGCAGCTTAGATCCGAGGAATACGCAGTATTTT
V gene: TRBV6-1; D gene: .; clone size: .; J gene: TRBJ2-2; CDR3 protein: CASSVTGQAGELFF; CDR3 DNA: TGTGCCAGCAGTGTGACAGGTCAAGCCGGGGAGCTGTTTTTT
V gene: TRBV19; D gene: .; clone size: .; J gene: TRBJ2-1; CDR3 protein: CASSLNSASYNEQFF; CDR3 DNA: TGTGCCAGTAGTTTAAACAGTGCTTCCTACAATGAGCAGTTCTTC
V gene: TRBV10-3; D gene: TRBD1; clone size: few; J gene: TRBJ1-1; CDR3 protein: CATQGAANTEAFF; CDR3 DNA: TGTGCCACGCAGGGGGCGGCGAACACTGAAGCTTTCTTT
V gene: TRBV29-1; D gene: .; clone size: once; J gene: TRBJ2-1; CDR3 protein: CSVEINEQFF; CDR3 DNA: TGCAGCGTTGAAATAAATGAGCAGTTCTTC
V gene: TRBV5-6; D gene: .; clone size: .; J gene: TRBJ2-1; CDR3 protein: CASSLEGSSYNEQFF; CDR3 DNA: TGTGCCAGCAGCTTGGAAGGGAGCTCCTACAATGAGCAGTTCTTC
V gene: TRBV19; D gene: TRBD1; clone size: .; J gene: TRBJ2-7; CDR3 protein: CASSRGQGNYEQYF; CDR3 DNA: TGTGCCAGTAGTAGGGGACAGGGGAACTACGAGCAGTACTTC
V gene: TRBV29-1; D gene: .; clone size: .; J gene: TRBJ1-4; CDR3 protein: CSVDTGQDLEKLFF; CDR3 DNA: TGCAGCGTTGATACCGGCCAGGATCTTGAAAAACTGTTTTTT
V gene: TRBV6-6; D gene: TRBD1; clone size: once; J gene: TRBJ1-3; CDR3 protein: CASRRQGAGNTIYF; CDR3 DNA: TGTGCCAGCAGGAGACAGGGGGCGGGAAACACCATATATTTT
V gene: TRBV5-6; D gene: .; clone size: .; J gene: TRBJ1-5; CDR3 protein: CASSLERDSNQPQHF; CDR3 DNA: TGTGCCAGCAGCTTGGAACGGGATAGCAATCAGCCCCAGCATTTT
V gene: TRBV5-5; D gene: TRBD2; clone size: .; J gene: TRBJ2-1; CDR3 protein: CASSPRLAANEQFF; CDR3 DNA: TGTGCCAGCAGTCCCCGGCTAGCGGCTAATGAGCAGTTCTTC
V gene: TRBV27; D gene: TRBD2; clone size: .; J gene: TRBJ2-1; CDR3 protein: CASRIAGVGNEQFF; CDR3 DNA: TGTGCCAGCAGAATAGCGGGAGTAGGCAATGAGCAGTTCTTC
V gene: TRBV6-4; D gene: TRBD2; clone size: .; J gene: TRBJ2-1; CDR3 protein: CASSVERGDNEQFF; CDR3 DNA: TGTGCCAGCAGTGTTGAACGGGGGGACAATGAGCAGTTCTTC
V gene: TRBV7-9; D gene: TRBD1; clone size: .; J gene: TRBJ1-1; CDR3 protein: CASQNPRDRLGAFF; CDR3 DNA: TGTGCAAGCCAGAACCCCCGGGACAGGCTTGGGGCTTTCTTT
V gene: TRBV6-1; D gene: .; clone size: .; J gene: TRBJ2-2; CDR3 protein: CASSEEASTGGLFF; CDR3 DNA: TGTGCCAGCAGTGAAGAGGCCTCGACCGGGGGGCTGTTTTTT
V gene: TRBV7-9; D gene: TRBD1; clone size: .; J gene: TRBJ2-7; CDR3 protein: CASSLTGAGIKYEQYF; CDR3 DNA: TGTGCCAGCAGCTTGACAGGGGCCGGAATAAAATACGAGCAGTACTTC
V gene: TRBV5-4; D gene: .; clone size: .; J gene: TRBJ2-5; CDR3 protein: CASSISSGVGETQYF; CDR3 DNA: TGTGCCAGCAGCATAAGCTCCGGAGTGGGAGAGACCCAGTACTTC
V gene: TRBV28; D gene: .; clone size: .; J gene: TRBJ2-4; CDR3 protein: CASIGELAKNIQYF; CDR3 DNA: TGTGCCAGCATCGGGGAACTAGCCAAAAACATTCAGTACTTC
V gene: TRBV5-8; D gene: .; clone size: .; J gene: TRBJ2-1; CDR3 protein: CASSLGSHNEQFF; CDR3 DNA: TGTGCCAGCAGCTTGGGCAGTCACAATGAGCAGTTCTTC
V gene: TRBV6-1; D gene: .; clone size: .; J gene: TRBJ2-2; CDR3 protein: CASSDWQRTGELFF; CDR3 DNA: TGTGCCAGCAGTGACTGGCAGAGGACCGGGGAGCTGTTTTTT
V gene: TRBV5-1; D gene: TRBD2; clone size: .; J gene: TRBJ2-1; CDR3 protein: CASSGTTSRSDNEQFF; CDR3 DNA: TGCGCCAGCAGCGGCACGACTAGCAGGTCCGACAATGAGCAGTTCTTC
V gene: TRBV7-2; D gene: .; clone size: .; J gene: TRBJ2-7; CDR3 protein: CASSSARLYEQYF; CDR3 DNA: TGTGCCAGCAGCTCGGCGCGACTTTACGAGCAGTACTTC
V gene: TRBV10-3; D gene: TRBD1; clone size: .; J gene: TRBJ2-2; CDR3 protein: CAISVRGPPTGELFF; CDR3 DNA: TGTGCCATCAGTGTGAGGGGGCCTCCCACCGGGGAGCTGTTTTTT
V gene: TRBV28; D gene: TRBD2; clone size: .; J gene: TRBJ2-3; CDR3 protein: CAGSSGTSGGPDTQYF; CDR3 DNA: TGTGCCGGCAGCTCAGGGACTAGCGGGGGGCCAGATACGCAGTATTTT
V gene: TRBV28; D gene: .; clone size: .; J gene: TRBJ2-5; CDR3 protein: CALQIQETQYF; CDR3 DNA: TGTGCCTTACAGATCCAAGAGACCCAGTACTTC
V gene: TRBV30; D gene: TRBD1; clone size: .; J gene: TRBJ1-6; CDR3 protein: CAWSIPGTGGEVPLHF; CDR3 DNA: TGTGCCTGGAGTATCCCCGGGACAGGGGGCGAGGTTCCCCTCCACTTT
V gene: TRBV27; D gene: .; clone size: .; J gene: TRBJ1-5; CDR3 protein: CASSLHRVHQPQHF; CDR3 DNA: TGTGCCAGCAGTTTACACAGGGTCCATCAGCCCCAGCATTTT
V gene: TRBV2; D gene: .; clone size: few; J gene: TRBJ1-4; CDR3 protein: CASGLNEKLFF; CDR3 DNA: TGTGCCAGCGGCCTTAATGAAAAACTGTTTTTT
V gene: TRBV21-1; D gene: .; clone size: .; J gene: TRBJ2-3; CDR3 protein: CASSKDTQGGSDTQYF; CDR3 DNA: TGTGCCAGCAGCAAAGATACACAGGGGGGATCAGATACGCAGTATTTT
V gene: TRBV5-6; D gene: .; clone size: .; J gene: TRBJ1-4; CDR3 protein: CASSTGTFYGEKLFF; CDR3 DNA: TGTGCCAGCAGCACCGGGACTTTCTACGGAGAAAAACTGTTTTTT
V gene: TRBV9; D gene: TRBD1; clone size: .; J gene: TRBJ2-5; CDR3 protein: CASSVGGNRGETQYF; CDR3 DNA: TGTGCCAGCAGCGTAGGTGGGAACAGGGGGGAGACCCAGTACTTC
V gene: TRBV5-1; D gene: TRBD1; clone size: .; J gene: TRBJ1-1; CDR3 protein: CASSDRQGSTEAFF; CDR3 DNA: TGCGCCAGCAGCGATCGACAGGGCTCCACTGAAGCTTTCTTT
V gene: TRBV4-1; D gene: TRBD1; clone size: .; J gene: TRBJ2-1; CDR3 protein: CASSHPRGRGPLF; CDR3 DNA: TGCGCCAGCAGCCACCCAAGGGGCAGGGGGCCCCTCTTC
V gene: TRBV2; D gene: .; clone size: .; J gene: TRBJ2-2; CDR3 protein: CASSEEVWATNTGELFF; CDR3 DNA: TGTGCCAGCAGTGAAGAGGTGTGGGCTACGAACACCGGGGAGCTGTTTTTT
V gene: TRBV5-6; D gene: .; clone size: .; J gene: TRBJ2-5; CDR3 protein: CASSLGSRETQYF; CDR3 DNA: TGTGCCAGCAGCTTGGGATCCAGGGAGACCCAGTACTTC
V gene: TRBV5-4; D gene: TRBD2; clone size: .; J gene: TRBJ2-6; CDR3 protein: CASSTRTSGSSGANVLTF; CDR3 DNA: TGTGCCAGCAGCACCCGGACTAGCGGGAGCTCTGGGGCCAACGTCCTGACTTTC